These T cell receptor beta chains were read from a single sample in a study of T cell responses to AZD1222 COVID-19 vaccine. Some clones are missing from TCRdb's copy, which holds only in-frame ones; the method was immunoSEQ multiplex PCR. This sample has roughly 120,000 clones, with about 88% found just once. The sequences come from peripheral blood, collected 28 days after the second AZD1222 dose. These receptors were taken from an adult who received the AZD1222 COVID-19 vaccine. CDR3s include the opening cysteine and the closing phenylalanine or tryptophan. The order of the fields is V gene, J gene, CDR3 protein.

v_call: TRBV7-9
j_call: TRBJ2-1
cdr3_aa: CASSQTSGGLFEQFF

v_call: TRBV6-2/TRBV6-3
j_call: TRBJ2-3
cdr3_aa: CASSGRGGTSTDTQYF

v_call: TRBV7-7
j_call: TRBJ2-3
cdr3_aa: CASSLSTDTQYF

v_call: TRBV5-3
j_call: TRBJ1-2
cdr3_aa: CARSLLENYGYTF

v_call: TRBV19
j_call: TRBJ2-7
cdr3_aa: CASSLGLAAYEQYF

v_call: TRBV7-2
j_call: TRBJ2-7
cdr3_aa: CASSPSGLAGPSSYEQYF

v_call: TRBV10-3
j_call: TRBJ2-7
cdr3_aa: CAISETGGFTTYEQYF

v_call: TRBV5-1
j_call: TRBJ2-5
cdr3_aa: CASSLGTSGETQYF

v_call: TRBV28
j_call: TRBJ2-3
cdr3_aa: CASSLPRGGWDTQYF

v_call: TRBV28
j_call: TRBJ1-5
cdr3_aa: CASRNNGGSQPQHF

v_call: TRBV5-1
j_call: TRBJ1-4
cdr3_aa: CASSLQGGEKLFF

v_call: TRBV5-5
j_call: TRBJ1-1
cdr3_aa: CASSLGTGGEGGTEAFF

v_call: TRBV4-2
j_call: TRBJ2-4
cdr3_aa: CASSQERTSGGKNIQYF

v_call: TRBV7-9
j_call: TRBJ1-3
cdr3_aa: CASSPGGVAGNTIYF

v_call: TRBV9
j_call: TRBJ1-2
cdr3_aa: CASSTRGTGLDGYTF

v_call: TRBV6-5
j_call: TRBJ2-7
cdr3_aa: CASSYCESGCEQYF

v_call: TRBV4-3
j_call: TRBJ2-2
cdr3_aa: CASSQDTPGGSGELFF

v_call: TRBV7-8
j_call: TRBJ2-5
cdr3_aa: CASNLPGAVETQYF

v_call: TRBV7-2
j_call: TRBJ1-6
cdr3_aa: CASSPWTGESPLHF

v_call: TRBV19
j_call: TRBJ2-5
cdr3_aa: CASSIMGLRQETQYF

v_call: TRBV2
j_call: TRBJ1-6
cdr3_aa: CASSEGDRASYNSPLHF

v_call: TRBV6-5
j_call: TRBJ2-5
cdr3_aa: CASRGAGETQYF

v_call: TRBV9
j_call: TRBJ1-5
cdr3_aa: CASSPDGGDSNQPQHF

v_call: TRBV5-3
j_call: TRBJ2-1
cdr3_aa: CARSYYNEQFF

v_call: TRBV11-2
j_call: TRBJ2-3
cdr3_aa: CASSLELAGPTDTQYF

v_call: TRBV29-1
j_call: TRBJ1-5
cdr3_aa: CSVGDRGNQPQHF

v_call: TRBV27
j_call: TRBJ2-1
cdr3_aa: CASSSPGVDLPEQFF